Listed below are T cell receptor beta chains from one sample, sequenced in a study of blood T cell repertoires in COVID-19. Assay: immunoSEQ multiplex PCR; the TCRdb copy retains only in-frame clones and omits some. The sample shows 81,000 or so clones, 70% to 90% of them seen only once. Sequencing was performed on peripheral blood. The origin of the receptors is a man between 65 and 85 years old with active or convalescent COVID-19. Both conserved end residues are part of each CDR3. Fields, in order: CDR3 length, V gene, D gene, J gene, clone size, CDR3 protein, CDR3 DNA. A D gene is named only where the DNA matches it firmly. Expanded clones get a size class; other rows say once, few or many, or leave the size out.

14	TRBV24-1	TRBD1	TRBJ2-7	.	CATSKGQGSYEQYF	TGTGCCACCAGTAAGGGACAGGGATCCTACGAGCAGTACTTC
16	TRBV7-2	TRBD2	TRBJ2-5	.	CASSLQTSGGGETQYF	TGTGCCAGCAGCCTACAGACTAGCGGGGGTGGAGAGACCCAGTACTTC
16	TRBV7-2	.	TRBJ2-1	.	CASSFRLLSSYNEQFF	TGTGCCAGCAGCTTCCGACTCCTGAGCTCCTACAATGAGCAGTTCTTC
16	TRBV5-4	TRBD1	TRBJ1-2	.	CASSTPGQGTNYGYTF	TGTGCCAGCAGTACACCGGGACAGGGGACTAACTATGGCTACACCTTC
16	TRBV7-8	TRBD1	TRBJ1-1	.	CASSHRTGGFNTEAFF	TGTGCCAGCAGCCACCGGACAGGGGGCTTCAACACTGAAGCTTTCTTT
14	TRBV24-1	.	TRBJ1-3	.	CATSDSGPGNTIYF	TGTGCCACCAGTGATTCAGGGCCTGGAAACACCATATATTTT
15	TRBV9	.	TRBJ1-4	.	CASRSPVTVNEKLFF	TGTGCCAGCCGCTCACCCGTCACAGTTAATGAAAAACTGTTTTTT
15	TRBV5-4	.	TRBJ2-3	.	CASSVSSGWTDTQYF	TGTGCCAGCAGCGTATCGTCAGGGTGGACAGATACGCAGTATTTT
14	TRBV7-2	.	TRBJ1-2	.	CASSLGGRGTGYTF	TGTGCCAGCAGCTTAGGGGGGAGGGGGACCGGCTACACCTTC
15	TRBV11-1	TRBD1	TRBJ2-7	.	CASSLEGQSAYEQYF	TGTGCCAGCAGCTTAGAGGGACAGAGTGCCTACGAGCAGTACTTC
15	TRBV7-2	TRBD1	TRBJ2-7	.	CASSWSRDRSYEQYF	TGTGCCAGCAGTTGGAGCCGGGACAGATCCTACGAGCAGTACTTC
15	TRBV9	TRBD1	TRBJ1-1	.	CASSSGTGLRTEAFF	TGTGCCAGCAGCTCGGGGACAGGGTTAAGGACTGAAGCTTTCTTT
14	TRBV6-5	TRBD1	TRBJ1-1	.	CASSTGTGSTEAFF	TGTGCCAGCAGTACTGGGACAGGGTCCACTGAAGCTTTCTTT
13	TRBV18	.	TRBJ1-2	.	CASSPDYPHGYTF	TGTGCCAGCTCACCAGACTACCCCCATGGCTACACCTTC
12	TRBV6-2/TRBV6-3	.	TRBJ1-5	.	CASSQGYQPQHF	TGTGCCAGCAGTCAGGGTTATCAGCCCCAGCATTTT
14	TRBV5-8	.	TRBJ2-3	.	CASSLDTQGDTQYF	TGTGCCAGCAGCTTGGACACACAGGGAGATACGCAGTATTTT
15	TRBV5-1	.	TRBJ1-3	.	CASRIGGGSGNTIYF	TGCGCCAGCAGGATTGGCGGAGGCTCTGGAAACACCATATATTTT
15	TRBV7-2	.	TRBJ1-2	.	CASSLDSGASQGYTF	TGTGCCAGCAGCTTAGATTCAGGGGCCTCTCAGGGCTACACCTTC
15	TRBV5-4	.	TRBJ2-7	.	CASSPGRVRDHEQYF	TGTGCCAGCAGCCCCGGGCGGGTCCGCGATCACGAGCAGTACTTC
10	TRBV20-1	.	TRBJ1-3	once	CSASGNTIYF	TGCAGTGCTAGCGGGAACACCATATATTTT
14	TRBV6-1	.	TRBJ2-2	.	CASSELSGSGELFF	TGTGCCAGCAGTGAATTATCAGGGTCCGGGGAGCTGTTTTTT
14	TRBV5-6	.	TRBJ1-6	.	CASSLGRGGSPLHF	TGTGCCAGCAGCTTGGGTAGAGGGGGTTCACCCCTCCACTTT
16	TRBV27	.	TRBJ1-6	.	CASSFGPQGPNSPLHF	TGTGCCAGCAGTTTTGGTCCGCAGGGTCCTAATTCACCCCTCCACTTT
15	TRBV6-5	TRBD1	TRBJ1-4	.	CASSKQTGGDEKLFF	TGTGCCAGCAGTAAACAGACAGGGGGGGATGAAAAACTGTTTTTT
16	TRBV5-5	TRBD2	TRBJ2-1	.	CASSIPGLVLYNEQFF	TGTGCCAGCAGCATACCGGGACTAGTACTCTACAATGAGCAGTTCTTC
12	TRBV2	.	TRBJ1-2	.	CASSGEAYGYTF	TGTGCCAGCAGTGGGGAGGCCTATGGCTACACCTTC
15	TRBV3-1/TRBV3-2	TRBD1	TRBJ1-4	.	CASSLRQGANEKLFF	TGTGCCAGCAGCCTCAGACAGGGAGCTAATGAAAAACTGTTTTTT
15	TRBV24-1	TRBD1	TRBJ1-1	.	CATRGPTGSDTEAFF	TGTGCCACCAGGGGGCCGACAGGGTCGGACACTGAAGCTTTCTTT
15	TRBV4-1	TRBD1	TRBJ2-2	.	CASSQADRGPGELFF	TGCGCCAGCAGCCAAGCTGACAGGGGCCCCGGGGAGCTGTTTTTT
13	TRBV6-6	.	TRBJ1-1	.	CASSSQGLTEAFF	TGTGCCAGCAGTTCTCAGGGCTTAACTGAAGCTTTCTTT
14	TRBV2	TRBD1	TRBJ1-2	once	CASERDRGVNGYTF	TGTGCCTCCGAGAGGGACAGGGGTGTCAATGGCTACACCTTC
13	TRBV12-3/TRBV12-4	.	TRBJ1-1	few	CASSLIEATEAFF	TGTGCCAGCAGTTTGATAGAAGCCACTGAAGCTTTCTTT
14	TRBV2	.	TRBJ2-7	.	CASSVSGSAHEQYF	TGTGCCAGCAGTGTTTCAGGTTCCGCCCACGAGCAGTACTTC
16	TRBV5-3	TRBD2	TRBJ2-4	once	CARSPPLREGKNIQYF	TGTGCCAGAAGCCCCCCCTTGAGGGAGGGCAAAAACATTCAGTACTTC
19	TRBV7-2	TRBD2	TRBJ2-3	once	CASSSPGTSGGPWTDTQYF	TGTGCCAGCAGCTCCCCCGGGACTAGCGGGGGACCGTGGACAGATACGCAGTATTTT
14	TRBV18	TRBD1	TRBJ2-5	.	CASSPRGTEETQYF	TGTGCCAGCTCACCTCGTGGGACAGAAGAGACCCAGTACTTC
16	TRBV18	TRBD2	TRBJ2-5	.	CASSPLAGGPGETQYF	TGTGCCAGCTCACCTCTAGCGGGGGGCCCGGGAGAGACCCAGTACTTC
16	TRBV5-6	TRBD1	TRBJ2-2	few	CASGYRGLIDTGELFF	TGTGCCAGCGGGTACAGGGGGCTGATAGACACCGGGGAGCTGTTTTTT
15	TRBV28	TRBD1	TRBJ1-2	.	CASSLGGTGRYGYTF	TGTGCCAGCAGTTTAGGCGGGACAGGACGATATGGCTACACCTTC
14	TRBV7-2	.	TRBJ1-1	.	CASSFPVMNTEAFF	TGTGCCAGCAGCTTCCCGGTGATGAACACTGAAGCTTTCTTT
15	TRBV6-1	.	TRBJ1-4	.	CASSEIGQIREKLFF	TGTGCCAGCAGTGAAATCGGACAGATACGAGAAAAACTGTTTTTT
12	TRBV19	.	TRBJ1-1	.	CASTWGGTEAFF	TGTGCCAGTACGTGGGGGGGGACTGAAGCTTTCTTT
16	TRBV19	TRBD1	TRBJ2-7	.	CASSIDRDTVTDEQYF	TGTGCCAGTAGTATCGACAGGGACACGGTGACTGACGAGCAGTACTTC
13	TRBV11-2	TRBD1	TRBJ2-7	.	CASSVGTAYEQYF	TGTGCCAGCAGCGTAGGGACAGCCTACGAGCAGTACTTC
11	TRBV29-1	TRBD1	TRBJ1-1	.	CSVDRGTEAFF	TGCAGCGTGGACAGGGGCACTGAAGCTTTCTTT
15	TRBV5-1	.	TRBJ2-2	.	CASSHQGWDTGELFF	TGCGCCAGCAGCCATCAGGGTTGGGACACCGGGGAGCTGTTTTTT
10	TRBV20-1	.	TRBJ1-6	.	CSAVSVPLHF	TGCAGTGCTGTTTCGGTGCCCCTCCACTTT
11	TRBV20-1	.	TRBJ1-2	.	CSARRDWGYTF	TGCAGTGCTAGAAGGGACTGGGGCTACACCTTC
16	TRBV7-9	TRBD2	TRBJ2-3	.	CASSSPFSGGTDTQYF	TGTGCCAGCAGCTCGCCGTTTAGCGGGGGCACAGATACGCAGTATTTT
19	TRBV9	TRBD2	TRBJ2-1	.	CASSVGYDSGGSSYNEQFF	TGTGCCAGCAGCGTAGGTTATGATTCGGGCGGGAGCTCCTACAATGAGCAGTTCTTC
14	TRBV7-2	TRBD1	TRBJ2-7	.	CASSLMTGGGEQYF	TGTGCCAGCAGCTTAATGACAGGGGGTGGCGAGCAGTACTTC
15	TRBV5-1	.	TRBJ1-4	once	CASSIPTGTNEKLFF	TGCGCCAGCAGCATCCCGACGGGGACTAATGAAAAACTGTTTTTT
11	TRBV20-1	.	TRBJ1-1	.	CSATRGGQAFF	TGCAGTGCTACTCGGGGGGGACAAGCTTTCTTT
15	TRBV4-2	TRBD1	TRBJ1-2	once	CASSHPLPGGYGYTF	TGTGCCAGCAGCCATCCTCTCCCAGGGGGCTATGGCTACACCTTC